These 20 T cell receptor beta chains were all obtained from the same sample, sequenced in a study of blood T cell repertoires in COVID-19. Assay used: immunoSEQ multiplex PCR; TCRdb lists only in-frame clones, some missing. This sample has 95,000 to 150,000 clones, with roughly 72% found just once. Input material: peripheral blood. The receptor set was obtained from an elderly man with COVID-19, enrolled during active disease.

The V call is TRBV3-1 (or the pseudogene TRBV3-2), the J call TRBJ1-1; maybe TRBD1 (6 bases). The CDR3 contains 14 residues. The germline gives CDR1 LGHDT, CDR2 YNNKEL (reference sequence). Trimming took off 5 bases at V and 0 bases at J, with 10 bases between the two ends. CDR3: CASSETGMNTEAFF. The CDR3 nucleotides are TGTGCCAGCAGCGAAACAGGGATGAACACTGAAGCTTTCTTT.

V and J are TRBV15 and TRBJ1-2; weak D call: TRBD1 (5 bases). This CDR3 contains 13 residues. Germline V gives CDR1 LNHNV, CDR2 YYDKDF (reference sequence). The V gene lost 3 bases and the J gene lost 11 bases, with 16 bases spanning the gap. CDR3 sequence: CATSSVNSGEYTF. The DNA of the CDR3 is TGTGCCACCAGCAGCGTCAACTCGGGGGAATACACCTTC.

The chain is built from TRBV7-9 and TRBJ2-1; TRBD1 matches at 9 bases. Germline V lookup: CDR1 SEHNR, CDR2 FQNEAQ (reference sequence). There are 16 residues in the CDR3. With 5 bases clipped from V and 5 bases from J, the junction kept 10 bases outside the gene matches. CDR3 sequence: CASSRSGTGRNNEQFF. The CDR3 DNA follows: TGTGCCAGCAGCAGATCCGGGACAGGGCGCAACAATGAGCAGTTCTTC.

The V gene is TRBV10-2, the J gene TRBJ1-1; 12 nucleotides match TRBD1. The CDR3 covers 14 residues. The germline gives CDR1 WSHSY, CDR2 SAAADI. After removal of 0 bases from V and 9 bases from J, the junction contained 2 bases not matched to a gene. CDR3 loop: CASSESGTGGQAFF. Written as DNA, the CDR3 is TGCGCCAGCAGTGAGTCCGGGACAGGGGGCCAAGCTTTCTTT.

The chain combines TRBV5-6 with TRBJ1-6; 8 bases match TRBD1. The germline V gene encodes CDR1 SGHDT and CDR2 YYEEEE. V lost 1 base to trimming and J lost 8 bases; unmatched junction nucleotides: 5. The CDR3 has 15 residues. The CDR3 nucleotides are TGTGCCAGCAGCTTGCCCACAGGGGGTTATTCACCCCTCCACTTT. Protein sequence: CASSLPTGGYSPLHF.

The table lists this clone with a few counts. V and J are TRBV6-5 and TRBJ1-2; D is unclear. In germline, CDR1 is MNHEY, CDR2 SVGAGI. The V gene lost 8 bases and the J gene lost 2 bases, with 12 bases spanning the gap. The CDR3 loop spans 13 amino acids. CDR3 sequence reads: CASAAGGNYGYTF. Written as DNA, the CDR3 is TGTGCCAGCGCCGCAGGAGGAAACTATGGCTACACCTTC.

The gene calls are TRBV21-1 and TRBJ2-5; the table calls TRBD1, which could not be checked here. TRBV21-1 is termed a pseudogene. This CDR3 is 12 amino acids long. CDR3 nucleotide sequence: TGTGCCAGCAGCAAATTCCCCAAGACCCAGTACTTC. This translates into CASSKFPKTQYF.

The chain links TRBV25-1 to TRBJ2-1; a possible D gene is TRBD2 (6 bases). The CDR3 extends over 12 amino acids. V lost 4 bases and J lost 11, with 12 bases in between. Germline values: CDR1 MGHDK, CDR2 SYGVNS. CDR3 in DNA: TGTGCCAGCAGTGTCGGGACTCCAAAGCAGTTCTTC. Translated: CASSVGTPKQFF.

This clone turned up a few times. The chain carries TRBV24-1 and TRBJ2-1, with 11 bases matching TRBD2. V dropped 0 bases and J dropped 6; count of bases not matched to a gene: 6. The CDR3 is 17 amino acids. Germline V lookup: CDR1 KGHDR, CDR2 SFDVKD. Written as DNA, the CDR3 is TGTGCCACCAGTGATTTGCCGGGGACTAGCGGTATCAATGAGCAGTTCTTC. Protein sequence: CATSDLPGTSGINEQFF.

This clone came up once. Other DNA sequences in this sample translate to the same CDR3. This chain connects TRBV30 to TRBJ1-3, with no clear D. The V end was cut by 0 bases, the J end by 3 bases, with 6 bases between. Germline CDR1 is GTSNPN and CDR2 is SVGIG (reference sequence). The CDR3 length is 13 residues. The CDR3 here is CAWSVTGGNTIYF. The CDR3 bases are TGTGCCTGGAGTGTAACGGGTGGAAACACCATATATTTT.

The gene calls are TRBV28 and TRBJ2-2, with 8 bases aligning to TRBD2. The length of the CDR3 is 18 residues. Looked up from germline, CDR1 is MDHEN and CDR2 is SYDVKM. The V and J ends lost 3 bases and 3 bases, in that order; junction bases with no gene match: 12. The CDR3 loop is CASSFRQSQRGYTGELFF. CDR3 sequence (DNA): TGTGCCAGCAGTTTTCGGCAGTCCCAGCGGGGGTACACCGGGGAGCTGTTTTTT.

This clone was observed a handful of times. V and J are TRBV5-5 and TRBJ2-7, with TRBD1 matching 12 bases. Germline values: CDR1 SGHKS, CDR2 YYEKEE (reference sequence). CDR3 length: 15 residues. The ends lost 6 bases at V and 5 bases at J; junction bases unmatched: 9. The CDR3 DNA sequence: TGTGCCAGCAACCATCCGGGACAGGGGGCCCACGAGCAGTACTTC. Amino acid sequence: CASNHPGQGAHEQYF. Complete variable domain (other parts from reference TRBV5-5 and TRBJ2-7): DAGVTQSPTHLIKTRGQQVTLRCSPISGHKSVSWYQQVLGQGPQFIFQYYEKEERGRGNFPDRFSARQFPNYSSELNVNALLLGDSALYLCASNHPGQGAHEQYFGPGTRLTVT.

V and J are TRBV10-2 and TRBJ2-7; D possibly corresponds to TRBD1 (6 bases). CDR1 WSHSY and CDR2 SAAADI come from the germline V gene. Trimming pared 3 bases from V and 2 bases from J, leaving 14 bases between. The CDR3 covers 15 residues. The CDR3 nucleotides read TGCGCCAGCAGTGATACAGGACAGTCTCCCTACGAGCAGTACTTC. It specifies CASSDTGQSPYEQYF.

The rearrangement uses TRBV6-2 or TRBV6-3 and TRBJ2-3, with 15 nucleotides matching TRBD2. The CDR3 has 19 amino acids. V shed 0 bases and J 0 bases; nucleotides not matched to a gene: 4. Germline V CDR1 and CDR2: MNHEY, SVGEGT. CDR3 DNA: TGTGCCAGCAGTTACTCTGGACTAGCGGGAGGGACTAGCACAGATACGCAGTATTTT. Translated, it gives CASSYSGLAGGTSTDTQYF.

V and J are TRBV2 and TRBJ1-1, with D perhaps TRBD1 (5 bases). The CDR3 sequence is 14 residues long. Germline V gene lookup returns CDR1 SNHLY and CDR2 FYNNEI. V was pared by 5 bases and J by 6 bases, with 16 bases between. CDR3: CASSQYSGFSEAFF. In DNA, the CDR3 is TGTGCCAGCAGTCAATATTCAGGGTTCTCTGAAGCTTTCTTT.

CDR3 DNA sequence: TGTGCCAGCTCAAGAACGACAGGGGGAAGAAACGAGCAGTACTTC. It is translated as CASSRTTGGRNEQYF. The chain carries TRBV18 and TRBJ2-7, with 9 bases lining up with TRBD1. The ends lost 5 bases at V and 5 bases at J; junction bases unmatched: 10. CDR3 size: 15 residues. The germline V gene encodes CDR1 KGHSH and CDR2 LQKENI.

The chain joins TRBV3-1 (or the pseudogene TRBV3-2) to TRBJ2-3, with 7 nucleotides matching TRBD2. Germline values: CDR1 LGHDT, CDR2 YNNKEL (reference sequence). The V gene end was trimmed by 2 bases and the J gene end by 2 bases; junction bases not matched to a gene: 7. The CDR3 totals 16 residues. CDR3 bases: TGTGCCAGCAGCCAATCTACTAGCGCGTACACAGATACGCAGTATTTT. Protein sequence: CASSQSTSAYTDTQYF.

The chain has TRBV2 and TRBJ2-2; the D gene is possibly TRBD1 (5 bases). From germline, CDR1 is SNHLY and CDR2 FYNNEI. With 3 bases removed from V and 3 bases from J, the gap between germline ends came to 8 bases. The CDR3 contains 14 residues. CDR3 coding DNA: TGTGCCAGCAGTGAGCAGGGCTACACCGGGGAGCTGTTTTTT. Translating it yields CASSEQGYTGELFF.

V and J are TRBV2 and TRBJ2-3, with 7 bases aligning to TRBD1. CDR3 length: 15 residues. The germline gives CDR1 SNHLY, CDR2 FYNNEI. Trimming cost V 2 bases and J 4 bases; bases outside gene matches: 6. The CDR3 spells CASSENAQGADTQYF. CDR3 sequence (DNA): TGTGCCAGCAGTGAAAATGCTCAGGGGGCAGATACGCAGTATTTT.

As for this clone: The same CDR3 also results from other DNA sequences found in this sample. This chain joins TRBV6-5 and TRBJ1-6; tentative D call: TRBD1 (5 bases). The germline CDR1 and CDR2 sequences are MNHEY and SVGAGI. V was trimmed by 3 bases and J by 0 bases, leaving 9 bases between them. This CDR3 contains 16 residues. CDR3 bases: TGTGCCAGCAGTTATAGGGGTAGCTCCTATAATTCACCCCTCCACTTT. Amino acid sequence: CASSYRGSSYNSPLHF.